Each of the 16 T cell receptor beta chains below was sequenced from the same sample in a study of immune heterogeneity within non-small cell lung tumors. CDR3 of TCR beta was amplified by multiplex PCR that used 32 V and 13 J primers. TCRdb re-derived calls from the multiplex PCR reads in MiXCR, one entry per CDR3 protein. The sample yields 13,000 or so distinct CDR3 sequences, approximately 20% seen once. Template material comprised bulk tumor genomic DNA at 450 to 650 ng per sample. Multiple widely separated biopsies were taken from each primary tumor at surgery. Surgery that was curative in intent was performed on patients with untreated, newly diagnosed non-small cell lung cancer. The source material was lung tumor tissue. The receptors shown here come from a man aged 55 to 70 with non-small cell lung cancer.

This rearrangement joins TRBV18 to TRBJ1-2; perhaps TRBD1 as D (6 bases). With 7 bases removed from V and 3 bases from J, the gap between germline ends came to 12 bases. Germline CDR1 and CDR2: KGHSH and LQKENI. This CDR3 comprises 13 residues. In nucleotides, the CDR3 is TGTGCCAGCTGCTACAGGGTCGACTATGGCTACACCTTC. Translated: CASCYRVDYGYTF.

This chain uses TRBV28 with TRBJ1-1, with no clear D. The germline CDR1 and CDR2 sequences are MDHEN and SYDVKM. Trimming removed 2 bases from V and 3 bases from J, with 10 bases in between. CDR3 size: 14 residues. The CDR3 protein is CASSLARLHTEAFF. The CDR3 region has the DNA TGTGCCAGCAGTTTAGCTAGACTACACACTGAAGCTTTCTTT. Full variable domain (outside the CDR3, taken from reference TRBV28 and TRBJ1-1): DVKVTQSSRYLVKRTGEKVFLECVQDMDHENMFWYRQDPGLGLRLIYFSYDVKMKEKGDIPEGYSVSREKKERFSLILESASTNQTSMYLCASSLARLHTEAFFGQGTRLTVV.

This clonotype showed up just a few times. The V call is TRBV4-1, the J call TRBJ1-2; 9 positions agree with TRBD1. The J segment lost 8 bases and the V segment lost 3 bases, leaving 13 bases of the junction unmatched. The germline V gene encodes CDR1 MGHRA and CDR2 YSYEKL. The CDR3 totals 16 residues. The CDR3 is CASSHEGRTGVVGYTF. The CDR3 nucleotides read TGCGCCAGCAGCCATGAGGGACGGACAGGGGTGGTGGGCTACACCTTC.

V gene TRBV19 combines with J gene TRBJ2-2; D may be TRBD2 (5 bases). V shed 6 bases and J shed 4 bases, with 12 bases lying between them. The germline gives CDR1 LNHDA, CDR2 SQIVND (reference sequence). The CDR3 contains 14 residues. CDR3 loop: CASRENGITGELFF. The CDR3 DNA reads TGTGCCAGTAGGGAAAACGGGATCACCGGGGAGCTGTTTTTT.

This clonotype was seen repeatedly, ten times or more. The rearrangement uses TRBV9 and TRBJ2-2, with 7 bases identical to TRBD2. The CDR3 has 15 amino acids. The V segment lost 5 bases and the J segment 5 bases; nucleotides outside the gene matches: 9. Per the germline V gene, CDR1 is SGDLS and CDR2 is YYNGEE. The CDR3 DNA follows: TGTGCCAGCAGGGACGGGCGGGAGTGGACCGGGGAGCTGTTTTTT. It encodes CASRDGREWTGELFF.

This clonotype is medium-sized in the sample. The chain links TRBV2 to TRBJ2-7; 7 bases map to TRBD2. The CDR3 contains 14 residues. CDR1 SNHLY and CDR2 FYNNEI come from the germline V gene. V dropped 6 bases and J dropped 1; count of bases not matched to a gene: 6. The CDR3 spells CASRKWDYSYEQYF. In nucleotides, the CDR3 is TGTGCCAGCAGAAAGTGGGACTATTCCTACGAGCAGTACTTC.

This clonotype was counted a few times. This chain links TRBV15 with TRBJ1-1; a possible D gene is TRBD1 (6 bases). V lost 1 base, J lost 5 bases, and 8 bases lay in between. Germline values: CDR1 LNHNV, CDR2 YYDKDF (reference sequence). CDR3 length equals 13 residues. As DNA, the CDR3 is TGTGCCACCAGCAGAGGAGGGGGGACTGAAGCTTTCTTT. Its protein product is CATSRGGGTEAFF.

The chain uses TRBV4-1 and TRBJ2-2; D remains unclear. Per germline, CDR1 MGHRA and CDR2 YSYEKL. The length of the CDR3 is 14 residues. The V and J ends lost 6 bases and 1 base respectively, with 9 bases between them. CDR3 amino acids: CASRPTVNTGELFF. In DNA, the CDR3 is TGCGCCAGCAGGCCGACGGTGAACACCGGGGAGCTGTTTTTT.

The genes are TRBV3-1 and TRBJ2-5; D perhaps matches TRBD1 (5 bases). This CDR3 spans 14 amino acids. V lost 4 bases, J lost 5 bases, and 14 bases lay in between. Germline V gene lookup returns CDR1 LGHDT and CDR2 YNNKEL (reference sequence). This CDR3 reads CASSRKGQRETQYF. The CDR3 DNA follows: TGTGCCAGCAGCCGTAAGGGGCAGAGGGAGACCCAGTACTTC.

This clonotype has just a few counts. The rearrangement joins TRBV20-1 to TRBJ1-2, with D unresolved. V lost 5 bases to trimming and J lost 3 bases, with 19 bases between them. Germline lookup yields CDR1 DFQATT and CDR2 SNEGSKA (reference sequence). There are 15 residues in the CDR3. Here the CDR3 reads CSAYGITQEYYGYTF. DNA of the CDR3: TGCAGTGCTTATGGTATAACGCAGGAGTACTATGGCTACACCTTC.

The table lists this clonotype with a few counts. The chain links TRBV27 to TRBJ2-1, with D tentatively TRBD2 (5 bases). The CDR3 has 12 amino acids. The germline CDR1 and CDR2 sequences are MNHEY and SMNVEV (reference sequence). The germline V and J ends were trimmed by 3 bases and 7 bases, with 7 bases remaining between them. CDR3 DNA: TGTGCCAGCAGTTTTGAGGGAAATGAGCAGTTCTTC. It encodes CASSFEGNEQFF.

This clonotype came up a few times. The chain combines TRBV3-1 with TRBJ1-5; the D is unclear. The germline CDR1 and CDR2 sequences are LGHDT and YNNKEL (reference sequence). The CDR3 has 13 residues. V lost 0 bases and J 9 bases, leaving 9 bases between the germline ends. The CDR3 bases are TGTGCCAGCAGCCAAGATAGGTCCGGGCCCCAGCATTTT. This translates into CASSQDRSGPQHF. The complete variable domain, with remaining parts taken from reference TRBV3-1 and TRBJ1-5, reads DTAVSQTPKYLVTQMGNDKSIKCEQNLGHDTMYWYKQDSKKFLKIMFSYNNKELIINETVPNRFSPKSPDKAHLNLHINSLELGDSAVYFCASSQDRSGPQHFGDGTRLSIL.

This clonotype was observed a handful of times. This sequence joins TRBV15 and TRBJ2-3; 10 nucleotides match TRBD1. From germline, CDR1 is LNHNV and CDR2 YYDKDF (reference sequence). The CDR3 sequence is 16 residues long. V lost 7 bases and J lost 0; bases outside the gene matches: 7. CDR3 sequence reads: CATNPGTGVSTDTQYF. DNA for the CDR3: TGTGCCACCAACCCCGGGACAGGGGTTAGCACAGATACGCAGTATTTT.

This clonotype was seen only a few times. The chain recombines TRBV7-9 with TRBJ2-7; D tentatively reads TRBD1 or TRBD2 (6 bases each). CDR3 length: 17 amino acids. Germline CDR1 reads SEHNR; CDR2 reads FQNEAQ (reference sequence). Trimming removed 3 bases from V and 1 base from J, with 19 bases in between. The CDR3 coding sequence is TGTGCCAGCAGCTTGTTAGAGGGGGGCGAGGTATCCTACGAGCAGTACTTC. It is translated as CASSLLEGGEVSYEQYF. Drawing the rest from reference TRBV7-9 and TRBJ2-7, the complete variable domain is DTGVSQNPRHKITKRGQNVTFRCDPISEHNRLYWYRQTLGQGPEFLTYFQNEAQLEKSRLLSDRFSAERPKGSFSTLEIQRTEQGDSAMYLCASSLLEGGEVSYEQYFGPGTRLTVT.

The chain joins TRBV7-8 to TRBJ1-1; no definite D call. CDR1 and CDR2 from the germline V gene are SGHVS and FQNEAQ. Trimming pared 5 bases from V and 1 base from J, leaving 11 bases between. The CDR3 loop spans 14 amino acids. CDR3 sequence: CASSIDPWNTEAFF. The CDR3 DNA reads as TGTGCCAGCAGCATCGACCCCTGGAACACTGAAGCTTTCTTT.

A word on this clonotype: A much larger clone differs by one base, so this may be a read error. This chain joins TRBV6-1 and TRBJ2-5, with D perhaps assigned TRBD1 or TRBD2 (5 bases each). The better agreement between TRBJ2-1 and the DNA end casts doubt on the J call. CDR1 is MNHNS and CDR2 is SASEGT in the germline V gene. This CDR3 is 13 amino acids long. CDR3 DNA: TGTGCCAGCAGCTCCGTCAGGGTAGGGGACCAGTTCTTC. Translated, it gives CASSSVRVGDQFF.